The 9 T cell receptor beta chains below were found in one sample sequenced in a study of spatial heterogeneity in lung cancer. Documented time point: sample taken at primary tumor resection. TCRdb redid the calling of the 5' RACE reads with MiXCR, one entry per CDR3 protein. The data contain roughly 25,000 distinct CDR3 sequences, around 7% of them singletons. Here the sequenced sample was PBMCs, taken at surgery. The origin of the receptors is a male donor with early-stage non-small cell lung cancer.

This clonotype was picked up many times. The chain has TRBV19 and TRBJ2-2; D might be TRBD1 (6 bases). This CDR3 region has 13 residues. The germline V and J ends were trimmed by 5 bases and 7 bases, with 11 bases remaining between them. Per germline, CDR1 LNHDA and CDR2 SQIVND (reference sequence). The CDR3 sequence is CASSRTAFGELFF. Written as DNA, the CDR3 is TGTGCCAGTAGTCGGACAGCGTTCGGGGAGCTGTTTTTT.

This clonotype was counted ten times or more. The V call is TRBV27, the J call TRBJ2-1; 7 bases are shared with TRBD2. The germline V gene encodes CDR1 MNHEY and CDR2 SMNVEV (reference sequence). The CDR3 spans 14 residues. After removal of 3 bases from V and 7 bases from J, the junction contained 6 bases not matched to a gene. CDR3 sequence reads: CASSLGGSGNEQFF. CDR3 sequence (DNA): TGTGCCAGCAGTTTGGGGGGGTCTGGGAATGAGCAGTTCTTC.

The sample holds a few counts of this clonotype. This chain connects TRBV20-1 to TRBJ2-3; maybe TRBD2 (5 bases). Germline lookup yields CDR1 DFQATT and CDR2 SNEGSKA (reference sequence). The ends were cut back, 6 bases at V and 2 bases at J, with 9 bases in the middle. This CDR3 spans 12 amino acids. In nucleotides, the CDR3 is TGCAGTGCGGACTTGTACACAGATACGCAGTATTTT. Translating it yields CSADLYTDTQYF.

This clonotype was seen only a few times. The CDR3 reads CASRSFRRIKAFF. CDR3 bases: TGCGCCAGCAGATCCTTCCGCAGGATCAAAGCTTTCTTT. The chain has TRBV10-1 and TRBJ1-1; D unresolved. Germline-derived CDR1 and CDR2 are WNHNN and SYGVQD (reference sequence). The CDR3 covers 13 residues. The V and J ends lost 6 bases and 9 bases respectively, with 17 bases between them.

This clonotype is medium-sized in the sample. The chain employs TRBV3-1 and TRBJ2-7, with D perhaps matching TRBD2 (5 bases). Per germline, CDR1 LGHDT and CDR2 YNNKEL (reference sequence). The CDR3 loop spans 13 amino acids. V gave up 3 bases and J gave up 3 bases, with 9 bases separating them. CDR3 sequence reads: CASSHGKGYEQYF. CDR3 DNA sequence: TGTGCCAGCAGCCACGGGAAAGGCTACGAGCAGTACTTC.

This clonotype appeared a few times. V is TRBV5-1 and J is TRBJ2-3, with TRBD1 matching over 8 bases. The CDR3 spans 13 residues. Looked up from germline, CDR1 is SGHRS and CDR2 is YFSETQ. V dropped 6 bases and J dropped 6; count of bases not matched to a gene: 6. The DNA for the CDR3 is TGCGCCAGCATCCTCAACAGGGGGGATACGCAGTATTTT. Its translation: CASILNRGDTQYF.

This clonotype was counted between two and nine times. The V gene is TRBV5-1, the J gene TRBJ2-4; 9 nucleotides match TRBD1. Losses at the gene ends were 4 bases for V and 16 bases for J; bases not matched to a gene: 12. There are 13 residues in the CDR3. The germline V gene encodes CDR1 SGHRS and CDR2 YFSETQ. The CDR3 sequence: CASSPRSGTGTYF. CDR3 sequence (DNA): TGCGCCAGCAGCCCTCGATCCGGGACAGGGACCTACTTC.

This clonotype appeared many times. The chain carries TRBV10-3 and TRBJ2-3; no firm D call. This CDR3 spans 13 amino acids. Germline V gives CDR1 ENHRY, CDR2 SYGVKD. The germline V and J ends were trimmed by 2 bases and 1 base, with 4 bases remaining between them. The CDR3 spells CAISEPRTDTQYF. As DNA, the CDR3 is TGTGCCATCAGTGAGCCCCGCACAGATACGCAGTATTTT.

This clonotype was detected many times. V usage is TRBV24-1 and J usage is TRBJ2-7; no reliable D call. CDR3 length: 16 residues. Germline CDR1 is KGHDR and CDR2 is SFDVKD. Trimming shortened V by 3 bases and J by 3 bases, and 17 bases separated the two germline ends. DNA of the CDR3: TGTGCCACCAGTGATGCTGACTCGAGTTGGTTCTACGAGCAGTACTTC. Its translation is CATSDADSSWFYEQYF.